These 11 T cell receptor beta chains share one sample of origin, sequenced in a study of blood T cell repertoires in COVID-19. The repertoire was sequenced with immunoSEQ multiplex PCR; TCRdb's copy has only in-frame clones and lacks some. The sample includes approximately 160,000 clones, approximately 88% of them seen just once. Input material: peripheral blood. Every receptor here comes from an older woman with acute or convalescent COVID-19.

The chain employs TRBV11-2 and TRBJ1-2, with D perhaps matching TRBD1 (6 bases). This CDR3 comprises 13 residues. V dropped 6 bases and J dropped 4 bases, with 12 bases sitting between them. The germline V gene has CDR1 SGHAT and CDR2 FQNNGV. The CDR3 sequence: CASSRGGTYGYTF. The CDR3 DNA sequence: TGTGCCAGCAGTAGGGGGGGCACCTATGGCTACACCTTC. The variable domain in full, completed from reference TRBV11-2 and TRBJ1-2, reads EAGVAQSPRYKIIEKRQSVAFWCNPISGHATLYWYQQILGQGPKLLIQFQNNGVVDDSQLPKDRFSAERLKGVDSTLKIQPAKLEDSAVYLCASSRGGTYGYTFGSGTRLTVV.

The chain has TRBV19 and TRBJ1-3; D possibly corresponds to TRBD1 (6 bases). CDR1 and CDR2 (germline): LNHDA, SQIVND (reference sequence). The CDR3 loop spans 14 amino acids. V was trimmed by 6 bases and J by 2 bases, leaving 11 bases between them. The CDR3, as DNA: TGTGCCAGTAGGAACAGGGAGCCTGGAAACACCATATATTTT. Amino acid sequence: CASRNREPGNTIYF.

V is TRBV12-5 and J is TRBJ2-1, with 7 bases lining up with TRBD1. The CDR3 has 14 amino acids. Germline assignment: CDR1 LGHNT and CDR2 FRNRAP. With V trimmed by 6 bases and J by 8 bases, 10 bases remained unmatched. CDR3 in amino acids: CASGTGQPLDEQFF. CDR3 bases: TGTGCTAGTGGGACGGGACAGCCGTTGGATGAGCAGTTCTTC.

The chain has TRBV3-1 (or the pseudogene TRBV3-2) and TRBJ2-7; D perhaps matches TRBD2 (5 bases). Between the trimmed V and J ends, which lost 0 bases and 5 bases, there was a span of 11 bases. Germline V gene sequence: CDR1 LGHDT, CDR2 YNNKEL (reference sequence). This CDR3 is 14 amino acids long. DNA for the CDR3: TGTGCCAGCAGCCAAGATCGGGGATTCGACGAGCAGTACTTC. It specifies CASSQDRGFDEQYF.

This rearrangement joins TRBV12-3 or TRBV12-4 to TRBJ1-2; maybe TRBD1 (5 bases). V was shortened by 8 bases and J by 4 bases, with 14 bases between the two germline ends. There are 13 residues in the CDR3. In nucleotides, the CDR3 is TGTGCCAGCCAAAGGCAGGGTCCCTATGGCTACACCTTC. It yields the protein CASQRQGPYGYTF.

The gene calls are TRBV5-1 and TRBJ1-2; 12 bases align to TRBD1. This CDR3 has 16 amino acids. Looked up from germline, CDR1 is SGHRS and CDR2 is YFSETQ. J was trimmed by 6 bases and V by 0 bases; bases with no gene match: 6. In DNA, the CDR3 is TGCGCCAGCAGCTTGGCTTGGGACAGGGGGCTTCATGGCTACACCTTC. This gives the protein CASSLAWDRGLHGYTF.

The DNA for the CDR3 is TGTGCCAGCAGCTCGGGACAGGGTGGTGAAAAACTGTTTTTT. This codes for CASSSGQGGEKLFF. V gene TRBV7-9 combines with J gene TRBJ1-4; 9 bases align to TRBD1. Germline V CDR1 and CDR2: SEHNR, FQNEAQ (reference sequence). The CDR3 is made up of 14 amino acids. The V segment lost 4 bases and the J segment 7 bases; nucleotides outside the gene matches: 4. Using reference TRBV7-9 and TRBJ1-4 for the parts outside the CDR3, the full variable domain is DTGVSQNPRHKITKRGQNVTFRCDPISEHNRLYWYRQTLGQGPEFLTYFQNEAQLEKSRLLSDRFSAERPKGSFSTLEIQRTEQGDSAMYLCASSSGQGGEKLFFGSGTQLSVL.

This rearrangement joins TRBV6-5 to TRBJ2-2; a possible D gene is TRBD2 (6 bases). The germline V gene encodes CDR1 MNHEY and CDR2 SVGAGI. V shed 7 bases and J shed 0 bases, with 12 bases lying between them. This CDR3 is 15 amino acids long. CDR3 DNA: TGTGCCAGCACCGGGGGACTTTCGAACACCGGGGAGCTGTTTTTT. Protein product: CASTGGLSNTGELFF.

The chain uses TRBV2 and TRBJ1-5, with D unresolved. CDR1 is SNHLY and CDR2 is FYNNEI in the germline V gene. Deletions cut 7 bases from V and 0 bases from J, with 16 bases between. This CDR3 has 16 residues. CDR3 sequence (DNA): TGTGCCAGCACCACCGACACGCCCTATAGCAATCAGCCCCAGCATTTT. Its protein product is CASTTDTPYSNQPQHF.

The chain has TRBV2 and TRBJ2-3; 8 bases fit TRBD1. J lost 1 base, V lost 7 bases, and 13 bases had no gene match. The CDR3 has 17 amino acids. CDR1 and CDR2 from the germline V gene are SNHLY and FYNNEI. CDR3 DNA sequence: TGTGCCAGCACCCGACCCCTGACAGGGGACGGCACAGATACGCAGTATTTT. Amino acid sequence: CASTRPLTGDGTDTQYF.

The genes are TRBV7-3 and TRBJ1-1; TRBD1 might be the D (5 bases). V was clipped by 2 bases and J by 2 bases, with 9 bases between them. This CDR3 has 14 residues. Germline values: CDR1 SGHTA, CDR2 FQGTGA. CDR3 residues: CASSLGTGNTEAFF. Here the CDR3 DNA reads TGTGCCAGCAGCTTAGGTACAGGAAACACTGAAGCTTTCTTT.